This TCR beta chain was sequenced in a study of T-cell reconstitution after alpha-beta-depleted transplantation in children (dated by TCRdb to the mid-2010s). At the level of the whole study: Using TCR repertoire profiling, the study followed T-cell immune reconstitution in a quantitative way in children after TCRalphabeta/CD19-depleted allogeneic hematopoietic cell transplantation. Findings and caveats that apply to the study as a whole: The frequencies of hyperexpanded clones fell over the following months, and after one year, T-cell counts and TCRbeta diversity were mostly attributed to newly produced T cells. About two months after transplant, the apparently early recovery of alphabetaT-cell counts reportedly depended on just several hundred clones that had expanded rapidly and came from non-depleted graft cells. In some patients, the high TCRbeta diversity seen at day 60 was put down to recipient T cells and intrathymic progenitors that had survived conditioning.

The time point label, read with the paper, signifies: day 60 (about 2 months) after transplantation. This specimen's treatment or condition label, interpreted: allogeneic hematopoietic cell transplantation with graft depleted of TCRalphabeta T cells and CD19 B cells. The children who served as transplant recipients had been given grafts of TCRalphabeta/CD19-depleted allogeneic hematopoietic cells. Ten or more counts support this clonotype. Which antigen it targets is not known. No base quality information exists; no much larger clone differs at one position. Inclusive of the bounding cysteine and phenylalanine, the CDR3 is 15 residues long. The DNA shown is the 45-base CDR3, in frame from base 1. V is pruned by 1 base and J by 5 bases, leaving 5 bases of the junction without a gene match. CDR1 SGHAT and CDR2 FQNNGV were looked up in the germline V gene. Library preparation employed PCR. Sequenced using an Illumina HiSeq 2500. TCR library preparation used molecular barcoding, with unique molecular identifiers applied to normalize quantification of the TCRbeta repertoire. TCRdb redid the processing of the public reads, applying fastp at Q25 and MiXCR, and retained in-frame beta chains. Entries that share a CDR3 protein sequence are merged under the most common genes and DNA. The sample records 25,000 to 35,000 distinct CDR3 sequences, 6% to 8.5% of which are singletons. The ten largest clones capture roughly 30% of the sample.

Sample: peripheral blood, taken 60 days after TCRalphabeta/CD19-depleted stem cell transplant. The origin of this receptor is a child under two years old who had a stem cell transplant for acute myeloid leukemia, so the T cells may come from the graft donor. The chain is encoded by TRBV11-2 joined to TRBJ2-3; TRBD2 fits 8 bases in the junction. The DNA sequence is TGTGCCAGCAGCTTAGTACTGCTAGCGGGAGATACGCAGTATTTT. This gives the protein CASSLVLLAGDTQYF. The full variable domain, completed from the reference TRBV11-2 and TRBJ2-3 proteins outside the CDR3, reads EAGVAQSPRYKIIEKRQSVAFWCNPISGHATLYWYQQILGQGPKLLIQFQNNGVVDDSQLPKDRFSAERLKGVDSTLKIQPAKLEDSAVYLCASSLVLLAGDTQYFGPGTRLTVL.